This is a list of T cell receptor beta chains from one sample in a study of spatial heterogeneity in lung cancer. TCRdb called the 5' RACE reads again in MiXCR, with one record for every CDR3 protein. The sample holds 26,000 or so distinct CDR3 sequences, about 8.1% seen once. Source: PBMCs, taken at surgery. The receptors derive from a female donor with early-stage non-small cell lung cancer. Both conserved end residues are trimmed from each CDR3.

>TRBJ2-1|TRBV7-2
ASSLVGYNEQF
>TRBJ2-1|TRBV20-1
SARDLLGRHNEQF
>TRBJ2-7|TRBV10-3
AIGQTYEQY
>TRBJ2-5|TRBV29-1
SVSLPGGVGQETQY
>TRBJ2-1|TRBV19
ASKSLEGGINEQF
>TRBJ2-2|TRBV7-8
ASSQSRTSGNTGELF
>TRBJ1-1|TRBV11-3
ASSSRQGGTEAF
>TRBJ2-7|TRBV27
ASSLRSGSTYEQY
>TRBJ2-1|TRBV14
ASSQRTGWSEEF
>TRBJ2-3|TRBV19
ASSIYQSTDTQY
>TRBJ2-5|TRBV27
ASRRTAQETQY
>TRBJ2-5|TRBV29-1
SVDDRKTQY
>TRBJ1-1|TRBV4-2
ASSQMGKTEAF
>TRBJ2-1|TRBV12-3/TRBV12-4
ASSSPTAGGHEQF
>TRBJ2-5|TRBV12-3/TRBV12-4
ASSYMGLAVETQY
>TRBJ2-1|TRBV11-3
AGSPRTTGSYNEQF
>TRBJ2-2|TRBV25-1
ASSGYTSGRAMDTGELF
>TRBJ2-1|TRBV12-3/TRBV12-4
ASSRGLAPPNEQF
>TRBJ1-4|TRBV11-3
ASSLGRLANEKLF
>TRBJ2-1|TRBV10-1
ASSESSAPYNEQF
>TRBJ1-1|TRBV20-1
SAREWGVEAF
>TRBJ2-1|TRBV7-8
ASSQTVASGSRNEQF
>TRBJ2-1|TRBV7-2
ASSLDRNNEQF
>TRBJ2-7|TRBV7-9
ASSPPYGSSYEQY
>TRBJ1-6|TRBV28
ASSLSRGWVSPLH
>TRBJ2-5|TRBV29-1
SVLRTGGGETQY
>TRBJ2-1|TRBV20-1
SARKGNSYNEQF
>TRBJ2-1|TRBV19
ASTRDRTYNEQF
>TRBJ2-1|TRBV1
TSRARGHEQF
>TRBJ2-7|TRBV11-2
ASSLGEIRGAEQY
>TRBJ2-2|TRBV20-1
SAIGGGGVTGELF
>TRBJ1-6|TRBV20-1
SARKAGTENSPLH
>TRBJ2-1|TRBV27
ASSLTGNNEQF
>TRBJ2-1|TRBV12-3/TRBV12-4
ASSLLQYNEQF
>TRBJ1-2|TRBV12-3/TRBV12-4
ASSLEGAGYT
>TRBJ1-2|TRBV12-3/TRBV12-4
ASSLSLQGGYT
>TRBJ1-5|TRBV10-3
AISGGGGINQPQH
>TRBJ1-1|TRBV5-4
ASSHPGQGTNTEAF
>TRBJ2-3|TRBV11-2
ASSLDHLGGYTDTQY
>TRBJ2-1|TRBV5-4
ASSLAGLAGSYNEQF
>TRBJ2-3|TRBV7-3
ASSSLAGVGADTQY
>TRBJ2-1|TRBV12-3/TRBV12-4
ASSLFQRAREQF
>TRBJ2-1|TRBV28
ASSLPLAGFFSGSSYNEQF
>TRBJ2-2|TRBV7-9
ASLSVNTGELF
>TRBJ2-7|TRBV12-3/TRBV12-4
ASSFSAGEGEQY
>TRBJ2-1|TRBV9
ASSVAQGAYNEQF